This T cell receptor (beta chain) was identified during a study of metastatic and nonmetastatic thyroid tumors. The germline gives CDR1 GTSNPN, CDR2 SVGIG (reference sequence). V was clipped by 8 bases and J by 2 bases; unmatched bases: 5. The CDR3 runs 12 residues. All patients were untreated before thyroid surgery. Authors' methods: Building a distant-metastasis classifier for papillary thyroid cancer drew on CDR3 differences across clinicopathological groups. TCRdb ran MiXCR on the PCR reads. The V and J calls follow TCRdb's processing rather than the paper's. This sample yields about 92,000 clones, of which approximately 15% are seen a single time; 3.6% belongs to the top ten. The table lists this clone with many counts. Its antigen is still unknown. Study-wide results and caveats: In blood and tumor, TCR beta diversity was reportedly significantly higher in malignant thyroid tumors than in benign nodules.

The sequenced material came from blood. The chain is built from TRBV30 and TRBJ2-7; TRBD2 aligns across 8 bases. The TCR was taken from a female donor with papillary thyroid cancer or a benign thyroid nodule (not recorded which). Some clones in this sample may be carry-over from other donors' samples. CDR3 sequence: CAVSGGAYEQYF. In DNA form, the CDR3 reads TGTGCCGTGAGCGGGGGAGCCTACGAGCAGTACTTC.